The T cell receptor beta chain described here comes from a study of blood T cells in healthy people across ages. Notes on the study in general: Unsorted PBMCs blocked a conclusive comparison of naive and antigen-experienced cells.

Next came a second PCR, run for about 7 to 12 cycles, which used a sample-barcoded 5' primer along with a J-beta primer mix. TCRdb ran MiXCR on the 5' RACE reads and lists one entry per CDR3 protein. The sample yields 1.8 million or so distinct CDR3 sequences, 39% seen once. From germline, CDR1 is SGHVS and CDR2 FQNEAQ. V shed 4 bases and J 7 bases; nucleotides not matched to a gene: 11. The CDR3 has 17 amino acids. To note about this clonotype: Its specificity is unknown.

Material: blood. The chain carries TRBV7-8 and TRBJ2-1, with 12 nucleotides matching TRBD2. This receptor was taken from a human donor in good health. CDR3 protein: CASSSRRLAGEANEQFF. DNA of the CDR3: TGTGCCAGCAGCTCCCGGAGACTAGCGGGGGAGGCGAATGAGCAGTTCTTC.